Following are 18 T cell receptor beta chains from one sample sequenced in a study of preoperative IRX-2 immunotherapy in early breast cancer. TCRdb's table, derived via immunoSEQ multiplex PCR, lists solely in-frame clones and lacks some. The sample consists of over 55,000 clones, approximately 95% of them appearing once. Treatment reported: preoperative locoregional IRX-2 cytokine immunotherapy. This material was acquired from a patient treated with IRX-2 immunotherapy. The receptors derive from a human donor with breast cancer.

The chain uses TRBV10-3 and TRBJ2-5, with D possibly TRBD1 on 6 matching bases. The J call may be faulty, since TRBJ2-7 better matches the DNA end. Germline CDR1 reads ENHRY; CDR2 reads SYGVKD. This CDR3 comprises 14 residues. In nucleotides, the CDR3 is TGTGCCATCAGAGTATCAGGGGCTTCCTACGAGCAGTACTTC. As protein: CAIRVSGASYEQYF.

V and J are TRBV9 and TRBJ2-1; TRBD2 might be the D (5 bases). Per germline, CDR1 SGDLS and CDR2 YYNGEE. With 0 bases removed from V and 6 bases from J, the gap between germline ends came to 10 bases. The CDR3 covers 14 residues. The CDR3 sequence: CASSVAMTINEQFF. The CDR3, as DNA: TGTGCCAGCAGCGTAGCTATGACTATCAATGAGCAGTTCTTC.

The genes are TRBV9 and TRBJ2-1; D not resolved. Trimming pared 2 bases from V and 0 bases from J, leaving 6 bases between. The CDR3 runs to 14 residues. The V gene's germline CDR1 is SGDLS and CDR2 YYNGEE. The CDR3 loop reads CASSVVDSYNEQFF. In nucleotides, the CDR3 is TGTGCCAGCAGCGTTGTTGACTCCTACAATGAGCAGTTCTTC. Full variable domain (remainder filled in from reference TRBV9 and TRBJ2-1): DSGVTQTPKHLITATGQRVTLRCSPRSGDLSVYWYQQSLDQGLQFLIQYYNGEERAKGNILERFSAQQFPDLHSELNLSSLELGDSALYFCASSVVDSYNEQFFGPGTRLTVL.

The rearrangement joins TRBV5-1 to TRBJ2-7; a weak D match, TRBD1 (6 bases). The CDR3 consists of 15 residues. CDR1 and CDR2 (germline): SGHRS, YFSETQ. V lost 4 bases to trimming and J lost 6 bases, with 20 bases between them. The CDR3 here is CASSLPGAGVGEQYF. CDR3 sequence (DNA): TGCGCCAGCAGCCTACCTGGGGCAGGGGTCGGCGAGCAGTACTTC.

This sequence joins TRBV5-1 and TRBJ2-3; 11 bases agree with TRBD2. CDR3 length: 16 residues. The J segment lost 0 bases and the V segment lost 1 base, leaving 1 base of the junction unmatched. CDR1 SGHRS and CDR2 YFSETQ come from the germline V gene. As DNA, the CDR3 is TGCGCCAGCAGCTTGCGACTAGCGGGAAGCACAGATACGCAGTATTTT. Amino acid sequence: CASSLRLAGSTDTQYF.

The rearrangement links TRBV7-2 to TRBJ2-7; 9 bases are a match to TRBD1. The CDR3 has 15 amino acids. Trimming removed 4 bases from V and 5 bases from J; junction bases left unmatched: 9. In germline, CDR1 is SGHTA, CDR2 FQGNSA. CDR3 sequence reads: CASSSTGTGYHEQYF. The CDR3 nucleotides are TGTGCCAGCAGCTCCACCGGGACAGGGTACCACGAGCAGTACTTC.

This chain joins TRBV18 and TRBJ2-7; 11 nucleotides line up with TRBD1. CDR3 length: 15 amino acids. Germline CDR1 reads KGHSH; CDR2 reads LQKENI. V gave up 4 bases and J gave up 3 bases; unmatched junction bases: 5. The CDR3 nucleotides are TGTGCCAGCTCACAACCGGGACAGGGGGGCTACGAGCAGTACTTC. It yields the protein CASSQPGQGGYEQYF.

This chain connects TRBV2 to TRBJ1-6; 10 bases line up with TRBD1. The V and J ends lost 6 bases and 9 bases, in that order; junction bases with no gene match: 8. This CDR3 has 15 residues. Looked up from germline, CDR1 is SNHLY and CDR2 is FYNNEI. The CDR3 sequence is CASRVWTGGISPLHF. CDR3 DNA: TGTGCCAGCAGGGTCTGGACAGGGGGTATTTCACCCCTCCACTTT. Complete variable domain (other parts from reference TRBV2 and TRBJ1-6): EPEVTQTPSHQVTQMGQEVILRCVPISNHLYFYWYRQILGQKVEFLVSFYNNEISEKSEIFDDQFSVERPDGSNFTLKIRSTKLEDSAMYFCASRVWTGGISPLHFGNGTRLTVT.

This clone appeared a single time. This chain links TRBV9 with TRBJ2-6; 7 nucleotides agree with TRBD2. The CDR3 is made up of 15 amino acids. Germline assignment: CDR1 SGDLS and CDR2 YYNGEE. Germline trimming cut 2 bases from V and 2 bases from J; bases unmatched to any gene: 1. The CDR3 protein is CASSVGGTGANVLTF. DNA for the CDR3: TGTGCCAGCAGCGTGGGGGGGACTGGGGCCAACGTCCTGACTTTC.

This chain connects TRBV23-1 to TRBJ1-6; possibly TRBD1 for D (5 bases). TRBV23-1 is identified as an open reading frame with a role that is uncertain. The CDR3 covers 16 residues. The germline V and J ends were trimmed by 4 bases and 3 bases, with 13 bases remaining between them. CDR3 in DNA: TGCGCCAGCAGTCCGTTACAGGTGCTCTATAATTCACCCCTCCACTTT. Its translation is CASSPLQVLYNSPLHF.

The chain has TRBV19 and TRBJ1-1; a possible D gene is TRBD1 (5 bases). The CDR3 loop spans 12 amino acids. The germline V and J ends were trimmed by 8 bases and 10 bases, with 17 bases remaining between them. Germline-derived CDR1 and CDR2 are LNHDA and SQIVND (reference sequence). The CDR3 spells CASQHHGTGAFF. The CDR3 nucleotides read TGTGCCAGTCAACACCACGGGACGGGAGCTTTCTTT.

The chain has TRBV15 and TRBJ2-1, with TRBD1 matching over 9 bases. Germline-derived CDR1 and CDR2 are LNHNV and YYDKDF (reference sequence). This CDR3 comprises 16 residues. With 1 base clipped from V and 9 bases from J, the junction kept 10 bases outside the gene matches. DNA for the CDR3: TGTGCCACCAGCAGAGTTATGGGACAGGGAGAGGGTGAGCAGTTCTTC. It is translated as CATSRVMGQGEGEQFF.

V gene TRBV7-8 combines with J gene TRBJ2-7; D is unclear. The V gene lost 7 bases and the J gene lost 3 bases, with 10 bases spanning the gap. This CDR3 spans 12 amino acids. Germline V gene lookup returns CDR1 SGHVS and CDR2 FQNEAQ. The CDR3 spells CASTSGRYEQYF. DNA for the CDR3: TGTGCCAGCACCTCGGGCCGCTACGAGCAGTACTTC.

This chain links TRBV6-1 with TRBJ1-1; D might be TRBD1 (6 bases). Germline assignment: CDR1 MNHNS and CDR2 SASEGT. The CDR3 consists of 14 residues. V dropped 6 bases and J dropped 0 bases, with 11 bases sitting between them. CDR3 nucleotide sequence: TGTGCCAGCAGGGAGACAGGTATGAACACTGAAGCTTTCTTT. It yields the protein CASRETGMNTEAFF.

CDR3 DNA sequence: TGTGCCAGCAGCGCCGGACAGGGATGGGTCACTGAAGCTTTCTTT. This codes for CASSAGQGWVTEAFF. V is TRBV7-9 and J is TRBJ1-1; 8 bases match TRBD1. This CDR3 has 15 residues. Germline V gene lookup returns CDR1 SEHNR and CDR2 FQNEAQ (reference sequence). V lost 5 bases and J lost 4; bases outside the gene matches: 9.

V usage is TRBV28 and J usage is TRBJ2-1, with 9 nucleotides matching TRBD2. Germline assignment: CDR1 MDHEN and CDR2 SYDVKM. V dropped 7 bases and J dropped 10; count of bases not matched to a gene: 14. This CDR3 is built from 15 residues. The CDR3 nucleotides are TGTGCCAGCACTAACGGTGCTAGCGGGATAAGGGAGCAGTTCTTC. Translation: CASTNGASGIREQFF. Combining the CDR3 with reference TRBV28 and TRBJ2-1 gives the whole variable domain DVKVTQSSRYLVKRTGEKVFLECVQDMDHENMFWYRQDPGLGLRLIYFSYDVKMKEKGDIPEGYSVSREKKERFSLILESASTNQTSMYLCASTNGASGIREQFFGPGTRLTVL.

This clone was detected only once. This chain joins TRBV7-3 and TRBJ2-1; 7 nucleotides line up with TRBD2. This CDR3 comprises 12 residues. Unmatched junction bases numbered 0, after V lost 1 base and J lost 9 bases. CDR1 is SGHTA, CDR2 FQGTGA, per germline. The CDR3 region is CASSLREGEQFF. The CDR3 DNA is TGTGCCAGCAGCTTAAGGGAGGGTGAGCAGTTCTTC. The complete variable domain, with remaining parts taken from reference TRBV7-3 and TRBJ2-1, reads GAGVSQTPSNKVTEKGKYVELRCDPISGHTALYWYRQSLGQGPEFLIYFQGTGAADDSGLPNDRFFAVRPEGSVSTLKIQRTERGDSAVYLCASSLREGEQFFGPGTRLTVL.

The rearrangement uses TRBV2 and TRBJ1-1; maybe TRBD1 (5 bases). Trimming removed 7 bases at V and 0 bases at J, with 12 bases between. The germline V gene has CDR1 SNHLY and CDR2 FYNNEI. The CDR3 is made up of 14 amino acids. CDR3 bases: TGTGCCAGCAAGAACGGCAGGGTGAACACTGAAGCTTTCTTT. It specifies CASKNGRVNTEAFF.